The 22 T cell receptor beta chains given below trace back to one sample, sequenced in a study of high-grade serous ovarian cancer treatment subgroups. Profiling relied on immunoSEQ multiplex PCR, and the TCRdb table lists in-frame clones only, not all of them. The table records approximately 30,000 clones, about 88% of them present only once. Tumor samples were obtained before definitive surgery or chemotherapy. Sequencing was performed on tumor tissue. The receptors shown here come from a human donor with high-grade serous ovarian cancer.

This chain uses TRBV5-4 with TRBJ1-6, with D uncertain. The CDR3 spans 16 residues. Germline V gene sequence: CDR1 SGHNT, CDR2 YYREEE (reference sequence). V was shortened by 0 bases and J by 0 bases, with 7 bases between the two germline ends. CDR3 loop: CASSLDTSSYNSPLHF. CDR3 DNA: TGTGCCAGCAGCTTGGACACGAGCTCCTATAATTCACCCCTCCACTTT.

The chain combines TRBV5-1 with TRBJ2-5, with 8 bases matching TRBD2. The CDR3 is 16 amino acids. Trimming cost V 0 bases and J 0 bases; bases outside gene matches: 4. In germline, CDR1 is SGHRS, CDR2 YFSETQ. In DNA form, the CDR3 reads TGCGCCAGCAGCTTGGTAATAGCGGGGTACCAAGAGACCCAGTACTTC. It translates to CASSLVIAGYQETQYF.

This clone appeared once. This CDR3 reads CASTRSKTRTEQFF. The CDR3 nucleotides read TGTGCCAGCACTCGGTCAAAAACTAGGACGGAGCAGTTCTTC. V is TRBV2 and J is TRBJ2-1; D might be TRBD2 (5 bases). The CDR3 is made up of 14 amino acids. V lost 7 bases and J 10 bases, leaving 20 bases between the germline ends. Germline V gene data show CDR1 as SNHLY and CDR2 as FYNNEI.

The chain uses TRBV27 and TRBJ2-7, with D perhaps matching TRBD1 or TRBD2 (7 bases each). CDR3 length: 14 amino acids. CDR1 is MNHEY and CDR2 is SMNVEV in the germline V gene (reference sequence). Trimming took off 2 bases at V and 7 bases at J, with 15 bases between the two ends. CDR3 DNA: TGTGCCAGCAGTTTAAATCGGCAGGGGGGGGAGCAGTACTTC. Residues: CASSLNRQGGEQYF.

The chain carries TRBV5-4 and TRBJ2-7, with D hard to call. The germline V and J ends were trimmed by 4 bases and 0 bases, with 17 bases remaining between them. Germline loops: CDR1 SGHNT, CDR2 YYREEE (reference sequence). The CDR3 totals 16 residues. The CDR3 nucleotides are TGTGCCAGCAGCCCAAATCTACTGACCTCCTCCTACGAGCAGTACTTC. Translation: CASSPNLLTSSYEQYF.

The V call is TRBV11-2, the J call TRBJ1-5; 11 bases align to TRBD1. The CDR3 is 17 amino acids. The V gene end was trimmed by 5 bases and the J gene end by 1 base; junction bases not matched to a gene: 7. CDR1 and CDR2 from the germline V gene are SGHAT and FQNNGV. DNA of the CDR3: TGTGCCAGCAGCCCTGACGGACAGGGGGCGAGCAATCAGCCCCAGCATTTT. Amino acids: CASSPDGQGASNQPQHF.

The chain uses TRBV19 and TRBJ2-6, with D possibly matching TRBD2 (5 bases). Germline loops: CDR1 LNHDA, CDR2 SQIVND (reference sequence). The V end was cut by 5 bases, the J end by 0 bases, with 14 bases between. CDR3 length: 17 residues. DNA of the CDR3: TGTGCCAGTAGTCTACGACGGGGTAGCTCTGGGGCCAACGTCCTGACTTTC. Its translation is CASSLRRGSSGANVLTF. The complete variable domain, with remaining parts taken from reference TRBV19 and TRBJ2-6, reads DGGITQSPKYLFRKEGQNVTLSCEQNLNHDAMYWYRQDPGQGLRLIYYSQIVNDFQKGDIAEGYSVSREKKESFPLTVTSAQKNPTAFYLCASSLRRGSSGANVLTFGAGSRLTVL.

This clone was counted a few times. In DNA form, the CDR3 reads TGTGCCAGCAGCTTGGCCTTTGATGAGACCCAGTACTTC. Translation: CASSLAFDETQYF. The rearrangement links TRBV5-6 to TRBJ2-5; D ambiguous. The CDR3 length is 13 residues. V shed 0 bases and J shed 5 bases, with 8 bases lying between them. The germline V gene has CDR1 SGHDT and CDR2 YYEEEE.

This rearrangement joins TRBV18 to TRBJ1-3; a weak D match, TRBD1 (5 bases). Trimming took 5 bases from V and 0 from J, leaving 14 bases between them. The CDR3 spans 16 residues. Germline V gene sequence: CDR1 KGHSH, CDR2 LQKENI. CDR3 region: CASSNYRSFSGNTIYF. The CDR3 DNA is TGTGCCAGCTCAAATTACAGGTCCTTCTCTGGAAACACCATATATTTT.

The chain joins TRBV6-6 to TRBJ1-1; 8 positions agree with TRBD1. CDR1 and CDR2 (germline): MNHNY, SVGAGI (reference sequence). This CDR3 is built from 14 residues. Trimming took 6 bases from V and 1 from J; bases not matched to a gene: 4. The CDR3 sequence is CASRRQGTNTEAFF. The CDR3 DNA reads TGTGCCAGCAGACGACAGGGGACGAACACTGAAGCTTTCTTT.

V and J are TRBV11-2 and TRBJ2-5; D gene unclear. The CDR3 totals 15 residues. Trimming took 5 bases from V and 0 from J, leaving 13 bases between them. Germline lookup yields CDR1 SGHAT and CDR2 FQNNGV. The CDR3, as DNA: TGTGCCAGCAGCCCCCAACAGACGTACCAAGAGACCCAGTACTTC. Residues: CASSPQQTYQETQYF.

The chain employs TRBV5-1 and TRBJ2-5, with 8 bases fitting TRBD2. The CDR3 contains 15 residues. The germline gives CDR1 SGHRS, CDR2 YFSETQ. J was trimmed by 1 base and V by 2 bases; bases with no gene match: 4. The CDR3 bases are TGCGCCAGCAGCTTTAGCGGGACCCTCCAAGAGACCCAGTACTTC. Translating gives CASSFSGTLQETQYF.

This chain connects TRBV9 to TRBJ1-2; TRBD1 is a possible D gene (6 bases). Germline-derived CDR1 and CDR2 are SGDLS and YYNGEE. V dropped 0 bases and J dropped 3 bases, with 9 bases sitting between them. The CDR3 is 14 amino acids. Written as DNA, the CDR3 is TGTGCCAGCAGCGTAGTGGGGGGCTACTATGGCTACACCTTC. It is translated as CASSVVGGYYGYTF.

The chain has TRBV28 and TRBJ2-5; D is perhaps TRBD1 or TRBD2 (5 bases each). The germline gives CDR1 MDHEN, CDR2 SYDVKM. The CDR3 totals 14 residues. V lost 5 bases and J 7 bases, leaving 17 bases between the germline ends. CDR3 nucleotide sequence: TGTGCCAGCAGTACCGGGACGGTAAGAGGGACCCAGTACTTC. Translation: CASSTGTVRGTQYF.

The V gene is TRBV7-9, the J gene TRBJ1-1; possibly TRBD1 for D (6 bases). The V and J ends lost 6 bases and 2 bases respectively, with 13 bases between them. This CDR3 has 14 amino acids. Per germline, CDR1 SEHNR and CDR2 FQNEAQ (reference sequence). The CDR3 DNA sequence: TGTGCCAGCAGTCCAGGGACACTTAACACTGAAGCTTTCTTT. Amino acids: CASSPGTLNTEAFF.

V usage is TRBV28 and J usage is TRBJ1-2; 9 bases match TRBD1. Losses at the gene ends were 7 bases for V and 8 bases for J; bases not matched to a gene: 8. Germline assignment: CDR1 MDHEN and CDR2 SYDVKM. This CDR3 contains 13 residues. This CDR3 is CASISGTGRGYTF. CDR3 DNA: TGTGCCAGCATCTCCGGGACAGGGCGGGGCTACACCTTC.

The genes are TRBV5-1 and TRBJ2-7; the D is unclear. V gave up 0 bases and J gave up 2 bases, with 9 bases separating them. Germline V CDR1 and CDR2: SGHRS, YFSETQ. CDR3 length equals 14 residues. The CDR3 nucleotides read TGCGCCAGCAGCTTGGTGACCGACGCCTACGAGCAGTACTTC. As protein: CASSLVTDAYEQYF.

This sequence joins TRBV30 and TRBJ2-7, with D possibly TRBD2 on 6 matching bases. Germline CDR1 reads GTSNPN; CDR2 reads SVGIG (reference sequence). This CDR3 has 13 residues. V was trimmed by 2 bases and J by 3 bases, leaving 11 bases between them. The CDR3 loop is CAWSMGTHYEQYF. CDR3 coding DNA: TGTGCCTGGAGTATGGGGACTCACTACGAGCAGTACTTC.

The chain couples TRBV29-1 to TRBJ2-2; a possible D gene is TRBD2 (5 bases). This CDR3 is built from 15 residues. In germline, CDR1 is SQVTM, CDR2 ANQGSEA. CDR3 protein: CSATISSGSTGELFF. The CDR3 nucleotides are TGCAGTGCGACGATCAGCTCGGGGTCCACCGGGGAGCTGTTTTTT.

This clone showed up just once. The chain has TRBV27 and TRBJ2-3; no definite D call. The CDR3 loop spans 14 amino acids. Germline V gene lookup returns CDR1 MNHEY and CDR2 SMNVEV (reference sequence). The ends were cut back, 7 bases at V and 0 bases at J, with 11 bases in the middle. The CDR3 is CASTGLSSTDTQYF. In nucleotides, the CDR3 is TGTGCCAGCACCGGTTTATCCAGCACAGATACGCAGTATTTT.

This clone was found a few times. The V gene is TRBV9, the J gene TRBJ1-1, with D hard to call. V was cut by 4 bases and J by 7 bases, with 8 bases left in between. CDR3 length equals 11 residues. Germline CDR1 is SGDLS and CDR2 is YYNGEE. The CDR3 DNA is TGTGCCAGCAGCAGCCAAGGTGAAGCTTTCTTT. This encodes CASSSQGEAFF.

The chain employs TRBV10-3 and TRBJ2-5; D is tentatively TRBD1 or TRBD2 (5 bases each). CDR1 is ENHRY, CDR2 SYGVKD, per germline. The V end lost 4 bases, the J end lost 0 bases, and 6 bases lay between the germline ends. CDR3 length: 13 amino acids. The DNA of the CDR3 is TGTGCCATCAGTGCGGGACACCAAGAGACCCAGTACTTC. Residues: CAISAGHQETQYF.